These T cell receptor beta chains were read from a single sample in a study of preoperative IRX-2 immunotherapy in early breast cancer. Here immunoSEQ multiplex PCR was the method, and the copy in TCRdb shows in-frame clones only, minus some. The table has tens of thousands of clones, roughly 91% seen once; the top ten hold 1.5% to 2%. Sequencing was performed on tumor tissue, taken after IRX-2 immunotherapy. These receptors all stem from a human donor with breast cancer. The CDR3 runs from the conserved cysteine through the conserved F or W. Fields, in order: clone size, D gene, J gene, V gene, CDR3 DNA, CDR3 protein. The D gene is left open where the match is weak. Size is stated for part of the rows, as once, few or many counts, or as a class when the clone is expanded.

- - TRBJ1-5 TRBV6-8 TGTGCCAGCAGGAGATACCGGGTCCCGGGCAATCAGCCCCAGCATTTT CASRRYRVPGNQPQHF
- - TRBJ1-6 TRBV4-1 TGCGCCAGCAGCCAAGATCGTAAGGGGCGCAAAGTTTCACCCCTCCACTTT CASSQDRKGRKVSPLHF
- TRBD2 TRBJ2-3 TRBV6-8 TGTGCCGGCCTGACTAGCGGTACGGGAGATACGCAGTATTTT CAGLTSGTGDTQYF
- - TRBJ2-3 TRBV12-5 TGTGCTAGTGGTTTACAGGGAGGAAGCACAGATACGCAGTATTTT CASGLQGGSTDTQYF
- - TRBJ1-5 TRBV19 TGTGCCAGCTTCGACGGAGGCAATCAGCCCCAGCATTTT CASFDGGNQPQHF
- - TRBJ1-5 TRBV18 TGTGCCAGCTCACCATCCGATCAGCCCCAGCATTTT CASSPSDQPQHF
- - TRBJ1-2 TRBV6-8 TGTGCCAGCACTAAGGAATATACAGGGTACGGCTACACCTTC CASTKEYTGYGYTF
- - TRBJ1-1 TRBV6-8 TGTGCCAGCAGTAAAGGGACGGGGGCATCTGAAGCTTTCTTT CASSKGTGASEAFF
- - TRBJ1-4 TRBV11-3 TGTGCCAGCAGCTTAGATGGTCTTGCAACTAATGAAAAACTGTTTTTT CASSLDGLATNEKLFF
- TRBD1 TRBJ1-4 TRBV5-1 TGCGCCAGCAGCGGCTCACAGGGGGCGGGCGAAAAACTGTTTTTT CASSGSQGAGEKLFF
few - TRBJ2-1 TRBV6-8 TGTGCCATCAATGACGGCGTGAATGAGCAGTTCTTC CAINDGVNEQFF
once TRBD1 TRBJ1-2 TRBV6-4 TGTGCCAGCAGAGTCCACCCACAGGGGGACTATGGCTACACCTTC CASRVHPQGDYGYTF
- - TRBJ1-2 TRBV11-3 TGTGCCAGCAGCTCCATACAGGGTCGGGAGGGCTACACCTTC CASSSIQGREGYTF
- TRBD2 TRBJ2-7 TRBV11-3 TGTGCCAGCAGCCCGTGGACTAGCGAGGACTACGAGCAGTACTTC CASSPWTSEDYEQYF
- - TRBJ2-5 TRBV2 TGTGCCAGCAGTGCACAAGGGGAGACCCAGTACTTC CASSAQGETQYF
once TRBD2 TRBJ2-7 TRBV30 TGTGCCTGGAGTCTACTGAGACTAGCGGGCCACGAGCAGTACTTC CAWSLLRLAGHEQYF
- - TRBJ1-1 TRBV12-5 TGTGCTAGTGGTTTGGTGCCTGATGGGGGAGTCCAGACCACTGAAGCTTTCTTT CASGLVPDGGVQTTEAFF
- TRBD2 TRBJ2-5 TRBV6-8 TGTGCCATCAGCCAGACTAGCGGGAGAGAGGAGACCCAGTACTTC CAISQTSGREETQYF
- - TRBJ1-6 TRBV6-8 TGTGCCAGCAGTTGGACAGCCTATAATTCACCCCTCCACTTT CASSWTAYNSPLHF
- - TRBJ2-7 TRBV15 TGTGCCACCAGCAGAGATTTAGGGGCCTCCTACGAGCAGTACTTC CATSRDLGASYEQYF
- - TRBJ1-2 TRBV5-1 TGCGCCAGCAGCTTGGACAGCCTTAACTATGGCTACACCTTC CASSLDSLNYGYTF
- - TRBJ1-2 TRBV28 TGTGCCAGCAGTTTACGACCGGCCGATGGCTACACCTTC CASSLRPADGYTF
- TRBD2 TRBJ2-5 TRBV12-5 TGTGCCAGCACCAGCACCGGGCTAGCGGAAGAGACCCAGTACTTC CASTSTGLAEETQYF
- - TRBJ2-1 TRBV6-4 TGTGCCAGCAGTGAAATACAGTCCTACAATGAGCAGTTCTTC CASSEIQSYNEQFF
- TRBD1 TRBJ1-1 TRBV30 TGTGCCTGGAGGCTAACAGGGGGCACGGGAGCTTTCTTT CAWRLTGGTGAFF
- - TRBJ1-2 TRBV11-3 TGTGCCAGCAGCCTAGGACGGAAGAACTATGGCTACACCTTC CASSLGRKNYGYTF